The TCR beta chain under discussion was sequenced for a study of OX40 agonist ivuxolimab in advanced cancers. Profiled with immunoSEQ multiplex PCR; TCRdb holds only in-frame clones, not every one. This sample has 72,000 or so clones, with about 86% found just once. Study-level findings and limits: At 0.1 to 3.0 mg/kg, clonal expansion of CD4+ and CD8+ blood T cells had occurred by week 6. There were, on average, more expanded clones in CD8+ T cells than in CD4+. Relatively little clonal expansion, among the lowest observed, appeared in partial responders at 0.1-3.0 mg/kg.

Of note for this clone: Its antigen is currently unknown.

This CDR3 contains 15 residues. Per germline, CDR1 SGHNT and CDR2 YYREEE (reference sequence). Trimming pared 2 bases from V and 0 bases from J, leaving 11 bases between. This chain links TRBV5-4 with TRBJ1-1; D possibly corresponds to TRBD1 (5 bases). This clonotype was obtained from an adult with an advanced solid tumor such as melanoma, head and neck, liver or kidney cancer. Material: CD4+ or CD8+ T cells sorted from blood, obtained in a trial of the OX40 agonist ivuxolimab. The CDR3 region is CASSFGTSMNTEAFF. CDR3 bases: TGTGCCAGCAGCTTCGGGACGTCTATGAACACTGAAGCTTTCTTT.